The 4 T cell receptor beta chains given below trace back to one sample, sequenced in a study of breast tumors, draining lymph nodes, adjacent tissues. TCRdb itself ran the multiplex PCR reads through MiXCR, one entry per CDR3 protein. Found here are 45,000 to 60,000 distinct CDR3 sequences, around 23% of them singletons; the top ten hold approximately 8.2%. Sequenced sample: breast tumor tissue. These receptors came from a female donor with breast cancer. Some clones in this sample may be carry-over from other donors' samples.

This clonotype was observed at least ten times. The chain is built from TRBV6-5 and TRBJ1-6, with TRBD1 identical over 8 bases. Germline CDR1 and CDR2: MNHEY and SVGAGI. This CDR3 is built from 14 residues. V shed 0 bases and J 10 bases; nucleotides not matched to a gene: 2. Written as DNA, the CDR3 is TGTGCCAGCAGTTACTCCACAGGGGGGTCACCCCTCCACTTT. Its translation is CASSYSTGGSPLHF.

This clonotype was found many times. J is TRBJ2-7 and V is TRBV12-3 or TRBV12-4; possibly TRBD1 or TRBD2 for D (5 bases each). This CDR3 region has 12 residues. Trimming took 4 bases from V and 3 from J, leaving 7 bases between them. This CDR3 is CASSWDVYEQYF. The CDR3 region has the DNA TGTGCCAGCAGTTGGGACGTCTACGAGCAGTACTTC.

The J gene is TRBJ1-2, the V gene TRBV28; possible D gene TRBD1, 5 bases. The CDR3 consists of 15 residues. V shed 7 bases and J shed 0 bases, with 15 bases lying between them. Germline-derived CDR1 and CDR2 are MDHEN and SYDVKM. The CDR3 DNA reads as TGTGCCAGCACCTCCCCGGGGGGAGCTAACTATGGCTACACCTTC. This gives the protein CASTSPGGANYGYTF.

Ten or more counts support this clonotype. This sequence joins TRBV5-1 and TRBJ1-2, with 7 bases identical to TRBD1. With V trimmed by 3 bases and J by 8 bases, 13 bases remained unmatched. The CDR3 contains 15 residues. Germline CDR1 reads SGHRS; CDR2 reads YFSETQ. The chain's CDR3 is CASSSQPAGTEGYTF. Here the CDR3 DNA reads TGCGCCAGCAGCTCCCAGCCGGCCGGGACAGAAGGCTACACCTTC.